A selection of T cell receptor beta chains follows, all from one sample in a study of PD-L1 blockade in urothelial cancer. Sequencing was performed with immunoSEQ multiplex PCR; in TCRdb, only in-frame clones are kept and a portion is missing. The repertoire includes 70,000 to 85,000 clones, under 90% of them detected once, and roughly 4.5% sits in the top ten. The specimen comprised PBMCs, sampled around atezolizumab (anti-PD-L1) treatment. These TCRs come from a man aged 65 to 79 with urothelial cancer. Both conserved end residues are part of each CDR3. Each record gives: CDR3 DNA, CDR3 protein, J gene, V gene, clone size, D gene. D genes are given only for firm matches. Expanded clones get a size class; other rows say once, few or many, or leave the size out.

cdr3_nt: TGTGCCAGTACCGAGGCCATTAGCGGGAGGGCTTACGGCAATGAGCAGTTCTTC
cdr3_aa: CASTEAISGRAYGNEQFF
j_call: TRBJ2-1
v_call: TRBV19
clone_size: .
d_call: TRBD2

cdr3_nt: TGCGCCAGCAGTGGGGCGGGAGTCAGCGGCGGGGAGCTGTTTTTT
cdr3_aa: CASSGAGVSGGELFF
j_call: TRBJ2-2
v_call: TRBV10-2
clone_size: .
d_call: TRBD2

cdr3_nt: TGCAGCGTGGAAATCCTAGGAAGAATGGACAGGTATAGCAATCAGCCCCAGCATTTT
cdr3_aa: CSVEILGRMDRYSNQPQHF
j_call: TRBJ1-5
v_call: TRBV29-1
clone_size: .
d_call: TRBD1

cdr3_nt: TGCAGCGTTGAAGCGGGGGGCGAGGAAGCTTTCTTT
cdr3_aa: CSVEAGGEEAFF
j_call: TRBJ1-1
v_call: TRBV29-1
clone_size: .
d_call: .

cdr3_nt: TGCGCCAGCAGCTTATACGGAGGGAACCGGGCAGATACGCAGTATTTT
cdr3_aa: CASSLYGGNRADTQYF
j_call: TRBJ2-3
v_call: TRBV5-1
clone_size: .
d_call: .

cdr3_nt: TGTGCCAGTTCGAGCGGGAGGGCGGGGGAGCAGTACTTC
cdr3_aa: CASSSGRAGEQYF
j_call: TRBJ2-7
v_call: TRBV19
clone_size: .
d_call: TRBD2

cdr3_nt: TGTGCCAGCTCACGAGCACGTAATGAAAAACTGTTTTTT
cdr3_aa: CASSRARNEKLFF
j_call: TRBJ1-4
v_call: TRBV18
clone_size: .
d_call: .

cdr3_nt: TGTGCCAGCAGCTCGACGGGCTCTGGAAACACCATATATTTT
cdr3_aa: CASSSTGSGNTIYF
j_call: TRBJ1-3
v_call: TRBV28
clone_size: .
d_call: .

cdr3_nt: TGTGCCAGCACCTACGAGGCAGGGATCACTGAAGCTTTCTTT
cdr3_aa: CASTYEAGITEAFF
j_call: TRBJ1-1
v_call: TRBV11-2
clone_size: .
d_call: .

cdr3_nt: TGTGCCAGCATTGGCGGGAGCTCCTACAATGAGCAGTTCTTC
cdr3_aa: CASIGGSSYNEQFF
j_call: TRBJ2-1
v_call: TRBV28
clone_size: .
d_call: TRBD2

cdr3_nt: TGTGCCAGCAGTCCCCCCCGGCAGGGGGCATCAGGCGAGCAGTACTTC
cdr3_aa: CASSPPRQGASGEQYF
j_call: TRBJ2-7
v_call: TRBV28
clone_size: .
d_call: TRBD1

cdr3_nt: TGTGCCAGTGATTCACAGGGAAGGACTGGGGCCAACGTCCTGACTTTC
cdr3_aa: CASDSQGRTGANVLTF
j_call: TRBJ2-6
v_call: TRBV19
clone_size: .
d_call: .

cdr3_nt: TGTGCCAGCAGTTTATTTTGGGGGGTAGCGGGAGCGTTTGGAGAGACCCAGTACTTC
cdr3_aa: CASSLFWGVAGAFGETQYF
j_call: TRBJ2-5
v_call: TRBV27
clone_size: .
d_call: TRBD2

cdr3_nt: TGTGCCAGCAGCTTGTCCGGGACTAGCAACAATGAGCAGTTCTTC
cdr3_aa: CASSLSGTSNNEQFF
j_call: TRBJ2-1
v_call: TRBV7-3
clone_size: .
d_call: TRBD2

cdr3_nt: TGTGCCAGTAGTGGATATCGACGGGGAGGAAACTACGAGCAGTACTTC
cdr3_aa: CASSGYRRGGNYEQYF
j_call: TRBJ2-7
v_call: TRBV19
clone_size: .
d_call: .

cdr3_nt: TGTGCCAGCACTGGGACAGGGTCATTCCGGCATTCCCTAGCTCATGACGGGTATACGCAGTATTTT
cdr3_aa: CASTGTGSFRHSLAHDGYTQYF
j_call: TRBJ2-3
v_call: TRBV28
clone_size: .
d_call: TRBD1

cdr3_nt: TGTGCCAGTAGTATTCCGGGACTCTCCTACGAGCAGTACTTC
cdr3_aa: CASSIPGLSYEQYF
j_call: TRBJ2-7
v_call: TRBV19
clone_size: .
d_call: .

cdr3_nt: TGTGCCAGCAGCCAATTTCCCCGGGACAGGGGGCTTAACTATGGCTACACCTTC
cdr3_aa: CASSQFPRDRGLNYGYTF
j_call: TRBJ1-2
v_call: TRBV14
clone_size: .
d_call: TRBD1

cdr3_nt: TGCGCCAGCAGCTTGGGGGGGGGAGGGCCCTCGAATACGCAGTATTTT
cdr3_aa: CASSLGGGGPSNTQYF
j_call: TRBJ2-3
v_call: TRBV5-1
clone_size: .
d_call: TRBD2

cdr3_nt: TGTGCCAGCAGCTCCCGGGCGGAGGGTGGCTACACCTTC
cdr3_aa: CASSSRAEGGYTF
j_call: TRBJ1-2
v_call: TRBV5-5
clone_size: .
d_call: .

cdr3_nt: TGTGCCAGCAGCGAAACAGGGAATAGGCTCGCAGACACCATATATTTT
cdr3_aa: CASSETGNRLADTIYF
j_call: TRBJ1-3
v_call: TRBV9
clone_size: few
d_call: .

cdr3_nt: TGTGCCATCCGAGATCTCACAGATACGCAGTATTTT
cdr3_aa: CAIRDLTDTQYF
j_call: TRBJ2-3
v_call: TRBV10-3
clone_size: once
d_call: .

cdr3_nt: TGCGCCAGCAGAAGGGAGCCAGCGGAGACCCAGTACTTC
cdr3_aa: CASRREPAETQYF
j_call: TRBJ2-5
v_call: TRBV5-1
clone_size: .
d_call: .

cdr3_nt: TGTGCCAGCAGCGTAGATCCAGGTCCAAATGAGCAGTTCTTC
cdr3_aa: CASSVDPGPNEQFF
j_call: TRBJ2-1
v_call: TRBV9
clone_size: .
d_call: .

cdr3_nt: TGTGCCAGTAGTTCAGGAGGAAGGGTTTATGGCTACACCTTC
cdr3_aa: CASSSGGRVYGYTF
j_call: TRBJ1-2
v_call: TRBV19
clone_size: once
d_call: .

cdr3_nt: TGCGCCAGCAGCTTAAGGACAGGGCAGAACACTGAAGCTTTCTTT
cdr3_aa: CASSLRTGQNTEAFF
j_call: TRBJ1-1
v_call: TRBV5-1
clone_size: .
d_call: TRBD1

cdr3_nt: TGTGCCAGCAGCTTGGCGACAGGGGGCGGTGATGAAAAACTGTTTTTT
cdr3_aa: CASSLATGGGDEKLFF
j_call: TRBJ1-4
v_call: TRBV5-4
clone_size: .
d_call: TRBD1

cdr3_nt: TGTGCCAGCAGTGAATACCCGGGAGGCGGTAGGAATGAGCAGTTCTTC
cdr3_aa: CASSEYPGGGRNEQFF
j_call: TRBJ2-1
v_call: TRBV25-1
clone_size: .
d_call: TRBD2

cdr3_nt: TGTGCCAGCAGCTCTTCCAGGGACTTATTTTACAATGAGCAGTTCTTC
cdr3_aa: CASSSSRDLFYNEQFF
j_call: TRBJ2-1
v_call: TRBV11-2
clone_size: .
d_call: .

cdr3_nt: TGTGCCAGCAGCGTAGTGGGGGGGGAGCAGTACTTC
cdr3_aa: CASSVVGGEQYF
j_call: TRBJ2-7
v_call: TRBV9
clone_size: .
d_call: TRBD2

cdr3_nt: TGTGCCAGCAGCCAAACCCGGGGAAAGAATAATTCACCCCTCCACTTT
cdr3_aa: CASSQTRGKNNSPLHF
j_call: TRBJ1-6
v_call: TRBV14
clone_size: .
d_call: .

cdr3_nt: TGCGCCAGCAGCTTGGCCGGGACAGCCTCCTACGAGCAGTACTTC
cdr3_aa: CASSLAGTASYEQYF
j_call: TRBJ2-7
v_call: TRBV5-1
clone_size: .
d_call: TRBD1